What follows are 22 T cell receptor beta chains derived from one specimen sequenced in a study of shared clonotypes between healthy human individuals. The assay was immunoSEQ multiplex PCR, and TCRdb's table has in-frame clones only and misses some. This table has over a million clones, roughly 96% appearing once. The sample was naive CD4+ T cells sorted from blood. Specified subset: CD45RA+ positively selected. The receptors were gathered from a man in his thirties or forties in good health.

This clone appeared once. The J gene is TRBJ2-3, the V gene TRBV9; 7 nucleotides match TRBD2. Looked up from germline, CDR1 is SGDLS and CDR2 is YYNGEE. The J segment lost 5 bases and the V segment lost 2 bases, leaving 8 bases of the junction unmatched. The CDR3 has 15 residues. The chain's CDR3 is CASSVGGSRQDTQYF. CDR3 DNA: TGTGCCAGCAGCGTGGGAGGGTCCCGACAAGATACGCAGTATTTT.

The chain links TRBV29-1 to TRBJ2-5; D not resolved. Germline assignment: CDR1 SQVTM and CDR2 ANQGSEA. Trimming stripped 7 bases from V and 3 bases from J, with 6 bases between. The CDR3 consists of 10 residues. CDR3 protein: CSALEETQYF. Written as DNA, the CDR3 is TGCAGCGCCCTAGAAGAGACCCAGTACTTC. Supplemented by reference TRBV29-1 and TRBJ2-5, the full variable domain reads SAVISQKPSRDICQRGTSLTIQCQVDSQVTMMFWYRQQPGQSLTLIATANQGSEATYESGFVIDKFPISRPNLTFSTLTVSNMSPEDSSIYLCSALEETQYFGPGTRLLVL.

The chain employs TRBV2 and TRBJ2-2, with D perhaps matching TRBD1 (6 bases). Germline values: CDR1 SNHLY, CDR2 FYNNEI. The CDR3 runs 15 residues. V lost 8 bases, J lost 3 bases, and 16 bases lay in between. CDR3 amino acids: CASLEDRTYTGELFF. The CDR3 DNA reads TGTGCCAGCCTGGAGGACAGAACTTACACCGGGGAGCTGTTTTTT.

Here the CDR3 reads CASSYSPGGYEQYF. CDR3 coding DNA: TGTGCCAGCAGTTACTCTCCCGGGGGCTACGAGCAGTACTTC. This chain uses TRBV6-6 with TRBJ2-7, with a possible D match to TRBD2 (6 bases). Per the germline V gene, CDR1 is MNHNY and CDR2 is SVGAGI (reference sequence). This CDR3 has 14 residues. V shed 0 bases and J shed 3 bases, with 9 bases lying between them.

The genes are TRBV6-5 and TRBJ1-1; D is ambiguous. With 0 bases removed from V and 5 bases from J, the gap between germline ends came to 7 bases. The germline V gene has CDR1 MNHEY and CDR2 SVGAGI. CDR3 length: 13 amino acids. For the CDR3, the DNA is TGTGCCAGCAGTTACTCTAGATTGACTGAAGCTTTCTTT. This codes for CASSYSRLTEAFF.

The chain carries TRBV7-2 and TRBJ2-2, with 14 positions matching TRBD2. Germline trimming cut 5 bases from V and 7 bases from J; bases unmatched to any gene: 6. The CDR3 is 16 amino acids. From germline, CDR1 is SGHTA and CDR2 FQGNSA. This chain's CDR3 is CASSAGLAGDLGELFF. CDR3 bases: TGTGCCAGCAGCGCGGGACTAGCGGGAGATCTCGGGGAGCTGTTTTTT.

The chain links TRBV29-1 to TRBJ1-1; D uncertain. Germline-derived CDR1 and CDR2 are SQVTM and ANQGSEA. The germline V and J ends were trimmed by 4 bases and 0 bases, with 9 bases remaining between them. The CDR3 spans 13 residues. The CDR3 spells CSVGLQLNTEAFF. CDR3 sequence (DNA): TGCAGCGTTGGGCTACAACTGAACACTGAAGCTTTCTTT. The full variable domain, rest sourced from reference TRBV29-1 and TRBJ1-1, is SAVISQKPSRDICQRGTSLTIQCQVDSQVTMMFWYRQQPGQSLTLIATANQGSEATYESGFVIDKFPISRPNLTFSTLTVSNMSPEDSSIYLCSVGLQLNTEAFFGQGTRLTVV.

The chain couples TRBV29-1 to TRBJ2-3; possibly TRBD1 for D (5 bases). Trimming shortened V by 6 bases and J by 5 bases, and 9 bases separated the two germline ends. The germline V gene encodes CDR1 SQVTM and CDR2 ANQGSEA. CDR3 size: 11 residues. CDR3 sequence: CSVPQGDTQYF. CDR3 nucleotide sequence: TGCAGCGTGCCCCAGGGAGATACGCAGTATTTT.

This clone was observed a single time. The chain links TRBV28 to TRBJ2-7; 7 positions match TRBD2. This CDR3 has 13 residues. After removal of 6 bases from V and 2 bases from J, the junction contained 4 bases not matched to a gene. The V gene's germline CDR1 is MDHEN and CDR2 SYDVKM. The CDR3 DNA sequence: TGTGCCAGCAGGGAAGGGAGGGCCTACGAGCAGTACTTC. It codes for CASREGRAYEQYF.

The chain has TRBV6-1 and TRBJ1-1, with 7 nucleotides matching TRBD1. The CDR3 runs 14 residues. The junction had 2 bases not matched to a gene; V was cut back by 3 bases and J by 1 base. CDR1 MNHNS and CDR2 SASEGT come from the germline V gene. CDR3 amino acids: CASSDGQENTEAFF. CDR3 DNA sequence: TGTGCCAGCAGTGACGGACAGGAGAACACTGAAGCTTTCTTT.

The chain couples TRBV30 to TRBJ1-1; D not certain. Germline CDR1 GTSNPN, CDR2 SVGIG (reference sequence). Trimming stripped 0 bases from V and 4 bases from J, with 9 bases between. The CDR3 contains 13 residues. The CDR3 reads CAWSVRTSTEAFF. Written as DNA, the CDR3 is TGTGCCTGGAGTGTCAGGACGAGCACTGAAGCTTTCTTT. The entire variable domain, with the rest obtained from reference TRBV30 and TRBJ1-1, is as follows: SQTIHQWPATLVQPVGSPLSLECTVEGTSNPNLYWYRQAAGRGLQLLFYSVGIGQISSEVPQNLSASRPQDRQFILSSKKLLLSDSGFYLCAWSVRTSTEAFFGQGTRLTVV.

The chain joins TRBV7-3 to TRBJ1-5; 7 bases agree with TRBD1. The V gene end was trimmed by 6 bases and the J gene end by 5 bases; junction bases not matched to a gene: 7. In germline, CDR1 is SGHTA, CDR2 FQGTGA. This CDR3 has 14 residues. CDR3: CASSQGGLDQPQHF. CDR3 coding DNA: TGTGCCAGCAGTCAGGGGGGGTTGGATCAGCCCCAGCATTTT.

This clone appeared a few times. The rearrangement joins TRBV7-8 to TRBJ2-1; possibly TRBD1 for D (5 bases). Trimming shortened V by 5 bases and J by 6 bases, and 11 bases separated the two germline ends. This CDR3 has 13 residues. Germline V gene sequence: CDR1 SGHVS, CDR2 FQNEAQ. CDR3 region: CASSPLGRNEQFF. The CDR3 nucleotides read TGTGCCAGCAGCCCACTGGGGCGCAATGAGCAGTTCTTC.

The chain combines TRBV28 with TRBJ1-1, with TRBD1 matching 7 bases. In germline, CDR1 is MDHEN, CDR2 SYDVKM. J was trimmed by 6 bases and V by 7 bases; bases with no gene match: 5. The CDR3 length is 12 residues. The CDR3, as DNA: TGTGCCAGCAACGACAGGGTGGCTGAAGCTTTCTTT. Translating gives CASNDRVAEAFF.

The chain employs TRBV5-4 and TRBJ2-5; a weak D match, TRBD1 (5 bases). The CDR3 extends over 13 amino acids. The V end lost 4 bases, the J end lost 4 bases, and 11 bases lay between the germline ends. Per germline, CDR1 SGHNT and CDR2 YYREEE (reference sequence). CDR3 nucleotides: TGTGCCAGCAGCCCTAGGGGCGGAGAGACCCAGTACTTC. Translated: CASSPRGGETQYF.

This clone was detected only a few times. Other nucleotide sequences from this sample produce the same CDR3. This sequence joins TRBV18 and TRBJ1-1; D is unclear. The CDR3 is 13 residues long. Germline assignment: CDR1 KGHSH and CDR2 LQKENI. The V gene lost 5 bases and the J gene lost 0 bases, with 7 bases spanning the gap. CDR3 amino acids: CASSGQMNTEAFF. CDR3 coding DNA: TGTGCCAGCTCAGGGCAGATGAACACTGAAGCTTTCTTT.

This rearrangement joins TRBV11-3 to TRBJ2-1; the D is unclear. CDR1 is SGHNT, CDR2 YENEEA, per germline. V was cut by 3 bases and J by 6 bases, with 6 bases left in between. The CDR3 runs 12 residues. CDR3 protein: CASSFNGNEQFF. In nucleotides, the CDR3 is TGTGCCAGCAGCTTCAACGGCAATGAGCAGTTCTTC.

The chain joins TRBV2 to TRBJ2-5; 9 bases agree with TRBD2. V was pared by 7 bases and J by 2 bases, with 5 bases of the junction left unmatched. The CDR3 loop spans 14 amino acids. CDR1 SNHLY and CDR2 FYNNEI come from the germline V gene. This CDR3 reads CASKLREGQETQYF. For the CDR3, the DNA is TGTGCCAGCAAGCTGCGGGAGGGTCAAGAGACCCAGTACTTC.

The chain uses TRBV9 and TRBJ2-3; D unresolved. The CDR3 covers 16 residues. Germline V gene sequence: CDR1 SGDLS, CDR2 YYNGEE. Trimming took off 3 bases at V and 1 base at J, with 15 bases between the two ends. CDR3 sequence (DNA): TGTGCCAGCAGCGGCGAGCGCTCCCTTGGCACAGATACGCAGTATTTT. This sequence encodes CASSGERSLGTDTQYF.

The chain couples TRBV11-2 to TRBJ1-2; 9 positions agree with TRBD1. CDR1 and CDR2 (germline): SGHAT, FQNNGV. V shed 4 bases and J 7 bases; nucleotides not matched to a gene: 10. The CDR3 sequence is 15 residues long. Here the CDR3 reads CASSSKIGTGSGYTF. The DNA of the CDR3 is TGTGCCAGCAGCTCCAAAATTGGGACAGGGAGTGGCTACACCTTC. Drawing the rest from reference TRBV11-2 and TRBJ1-2, the complete variable domain is EAGVAQSPRYKIIEKRQSVAFWCNPISGHATLYWYQQILGQGPKLLIQFQNNGVVDDSQLPKDRFSAERLKGVDSTLKIQPAKLEDSAVYLCASSSKIGTGSGYTFGSGTRLTVV.

V is TRBV19 and J is TRBJ1-2; no firm D call. Per germline, CDR1 LNHDA and CDR2 SQIVND (reference sequence). Trimming removed 1 base from V and 2 bases from J, with 11 bases in between. This CDR3 has 15 amino acids. The CDR3 loop reads CASSIGFRPNYGYTF. Here the CDR3 DNA reads TGTGCCAGTAGTATAGGATTCAGGCCAAACTATGGCTACACCTTC.

The gene calls are TRBV10-3 and TRBJ2-1; 11 bases map to TRBD2. This CDR3 contains 14 residues. The ends lost 10 bases at V and 4 bases at J; junction bases unmatched: 6. Looked up from germline, CDR1 is ENHRY and CDR2 is SYGVKD. In DNA form, the CDR3 reads TGTGCCACCGCGGGACTAGCGGAATACAATGAGCAGTTCTTC. Protein sequence: CATAGLAEYNEQFF.